This T cell receptor beta chain was found in a study of T cells after yellow fever vaccination. Regarding the study as a whole: After the booster, nearly 98% of CD4 and about nine tenths of CD8 primary-response clones were re-detected.

UMIs and a universal primer site were added when TCR cDNA was made by 5'RACE template switching. TCRdb called the 5' RACE reads again in MiXCR, with one record for every CDR3 protein. This table holds about 370,000 distinct CDR3 sequences, 11% found once. The germline gives CDR1 SGHTA, CDR2 FQGNSA. This CDR3 has 13 residues. V lost 8 bases and J lost 7, with 15 bases in between. This clonotype appeared many times. No antigen is known for it. The specimen was PBMCs, collected on the day of the first yellow fever vaccination. This receptor was identified in a man between 18 and 29 years old who received the YFV17D yellow fever vaccine. This rearrangement joins TRBV7-2 to TRBJ1-5, with D tentatively TRBD1 (5 bases). The CDR3 sequence is CASVGEGGQPQHF. The CDR3 bases are TGTGCCAGCGTGGGGGAGGGCGGCCAGCCCCAGCATTTT.